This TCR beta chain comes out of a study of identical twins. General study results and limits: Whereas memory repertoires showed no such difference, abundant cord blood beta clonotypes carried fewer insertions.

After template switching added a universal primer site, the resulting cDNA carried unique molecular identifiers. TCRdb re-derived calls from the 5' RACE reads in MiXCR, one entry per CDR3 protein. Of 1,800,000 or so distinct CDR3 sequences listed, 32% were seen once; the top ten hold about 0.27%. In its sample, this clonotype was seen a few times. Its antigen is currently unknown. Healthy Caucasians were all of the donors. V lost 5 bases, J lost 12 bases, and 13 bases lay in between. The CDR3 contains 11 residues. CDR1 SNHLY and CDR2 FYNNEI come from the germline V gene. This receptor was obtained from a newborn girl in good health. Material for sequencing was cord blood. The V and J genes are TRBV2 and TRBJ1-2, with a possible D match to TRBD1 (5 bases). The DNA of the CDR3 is TGTGCCAGCAGTCCCCGGGGGAGGGACACCTTC. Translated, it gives CASSPRGRDTF.